The sequence of this TCR beta chain was determined in a study of blood T cell repertoires in COVID-19. Profiling relied on immunoSEQ multiplex PCR, and the TCRdb table lists in-frame clones only, not all of them. The table has tens of thousands of clones, 80% to 90% seen once. V dropped 0 bases and J dropped 7; count of bases not matched to a gene: 9. The germline V gene encodes CDR1 SGHRS and CDR2 YFSETQ. The CDR3 loop spans 16 amino acids. Sequencing was performed on peripheral blood. The TCR was taken from a man aged 60 to 75 in a cohort sampled during active COVID-19. The chain links TRBV5-1 to TRBJ2-2; 7 bases agree with TRBD1. CDR3: CASSLEEAGGFGELFF. The CDR3 DNA reads as TGCGCCAGCAGCTTGGAAGAGGCAGGGGGATTCGGGGAGCTGTTTTTT.